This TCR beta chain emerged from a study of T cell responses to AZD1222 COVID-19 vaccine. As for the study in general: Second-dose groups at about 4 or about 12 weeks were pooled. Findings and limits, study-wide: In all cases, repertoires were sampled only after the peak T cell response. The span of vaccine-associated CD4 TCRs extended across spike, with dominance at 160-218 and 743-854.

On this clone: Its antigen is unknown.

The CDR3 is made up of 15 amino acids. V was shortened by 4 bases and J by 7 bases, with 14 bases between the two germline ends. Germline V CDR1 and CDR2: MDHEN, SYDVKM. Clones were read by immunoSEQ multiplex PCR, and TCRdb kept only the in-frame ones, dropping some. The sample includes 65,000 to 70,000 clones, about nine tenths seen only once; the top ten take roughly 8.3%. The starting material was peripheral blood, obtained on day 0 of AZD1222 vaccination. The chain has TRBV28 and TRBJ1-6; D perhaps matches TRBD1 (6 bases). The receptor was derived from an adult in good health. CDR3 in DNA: TGTGCCAGCAGTTGGGGTGGGGGGCCCAATTCACCCCTCCACTTT. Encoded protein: CASSWGGGPNSPLHF.